Listed here are 24 T cell receptor beta chains from one sample, sequenced in a study of T cell repertoires in cytomegalovirus infection. TCRdb passed the reads through MiXCR, listing each CDR3 protein once. Of 600,000 to 800,000 distinct CDR3 sequences listed, more than 20% were seen once; the top ten hold 8%. Material for sequencing was CD8+ T cells from PBMCs. The receptors here all came from a human donor in good health (CMV status not recorded). Some clones in this sample may be carry-over from other donors' samples.

This clonotype was counted many times. The chain uses TRBV7-9 and TRBJ2-5; D not resolved. The germline V gene has CDR1 SEHNR and CDR2 FQNEAQ (reference sequence). The CDR3 has 14 amino acids. V was trimmed by 2 bases and J by 0 bases, leaving 7 bases between them. The CDR3 is CASSLSSYQETQYF. DNA for the CDR3: TGTGCCAGCAGCTTAAGCAGCTACCAAGAGACCCAGTACTTC.

A word on this clonotype: Just one base apart from a much larger clone, this may be a read error. The chain has TRBV7-2 and TRBJ2-3, with D possibly matching TRBD2 (5 bases). CDR1 and CDR2 (germline): SGHTA, FQGNSA. CDR3 length: 16 amino acids. The CDR3 DNA follows: TGTGCCAGCAGCTTAAAAGGAATATCTAGCACAGATACGCTGTATTTT. Encoded protein: CASSLKGISSTDTLYF.

This sequence joins TRBV12-3 or TRBV12-4 and TRBJ1-1; TRBD1 agrees at 8 bases. J was trimmed by 11 bases and V by 1 base; bases with no gene match: 3. The CDR3 contains 12 residues. This CDR3 is CASSLGTGLAFF. The CDR3 region has the DNA TGTGCCAGCAGTTTAGGGACAGGGTTGGCTTTCTTT.

The chain combines TRBV4-1 with TRBJ2-1, with D perhaps matching TRBD1 or TRBD2 (5 bases each). Looked up from germline, CDR1 is MGHRA and CDR2 is YSYEKL. This CDR3 region has 18 residues. Trimming stripped 0 bases from V and 5 bases from J, with 20 bases between. CDR3 nucleotide sequence: TGCGCCAGCAGCCAAGACTCCTTGGGACCGGGAAGGGACAATGAGCAGTTCTTC. Translation: CASSQDSLGPGRDNEQFF.

The chain is built from TRBV6-4 and TRBJ1-5, with 8 bases lining up with TRBD1. CDR3 length: 17 amino acids. J lost 0 bases, V lost 6 bases, and 10 bases had no gene match. Germline assignment: CDR1 MRHNA and CDR2 SNTAGT. CDR3 amino acids: CASSDGQGAHSNQPQHF. CDR3 DNA sequence: TGTGCCAGCAGCGACGGCCAGGGGGCCCATAGCAATCAGCCCCAGCATTTT.

The rearrangement links TRBV5-5 to TRBJ2-1, with unresolved D. The CDR3 is 14 residues long. Germline CDR1 and CDR2: SGHKS and YYEKEE (reference sequence). V was clipped by 3 bases and J by 3 bases, with 10 bases between them. CDR3 nucleotides: TGTGCCAGCAGCTATATGGACCTCTACAATGAGCAGTTCTTC. It codes for CASSYMDLYNEQFF.

In this sample, this clonotype turned up a few times. The genes are TRBV2 and TRBJ2-7; the D call may be TRBD1 or TRBD2 (5 bases each). The CDR3 length is 12 residues. The germline V gene has CDR1 SNHLY and CDR2 FYNNEI. V gave up 11 bases and J gave up 0 bases, with 11 bases separating them. In DNA, the CDR3 is TGTGCCTACCGGGACCGCTCCTACGAGCAGTACGTC. It translates to CAYRDRSYEQYV.

The chain couples TRBV6-6 to TRBJ1-2, with 12 bases lining up with TRBD1. The CDR3 has 16 residues. Germline CDR1 MNHNY, CDR2 SVGAGI (reference sequence). The trim removed 1 base at V and 3 bases at J, leaving 3 bases unmatched. The CDR3 DNA reads as TGTGCCAGCAGTTACTACGGGACAGGGGGCGACTATGGCTACACCTTC. Its translation: CASSYYGTGGDYGYTF.

CDR3 DNA sequence: TGCAGCGTTGAAGAGCCGGGACTACCCGACTACGAGCAGTACTTC. Protein: CSVEEPGLPDYEQYF. The rearrangement joins TRBV29-1 to TRBJ2-7; TRBD2 matches at 7 bases. There are 15 residues in the CDR3. Germline loops: CDR1 SQVTM, CDR2 ANQGSEA. J gave up 3 bases and V 0 bases, and 8 bases lay outside the gene matches.

This clonotype was recorded many times. The chain joins TRBV7-9 to TRBJ2-4, with a tentative D call TRBD1 (5 bases). Germline assignment: CDR1 SEHNR and CDR2 FQNEAQ (reference sequence). The CDR3 contains 14 residues. Trimming stripped 4 bases from V and 5 bases from J, with 12 bases between. The CDR3, as DNA: TGTGCCAGCAGCTACGGGCAGGGTGAAAACATTCAGTACTTC. It encodes CASSYGQGENIQYF.

V is TRBV7-9 and J is TRBJ1-2, with D possibly TRBD1 on 5 matching bases. With 5 bases removed from V and 6 bases from J, the gap between germline ends came to 10 bases. This CDR3 is built from 12 residues. CDR1 SEHNR and CDR2 FQNEAQ come from the germline V gene (reference sequence). The DNA for the CDR3 is TGTGCCAGCAGCGACGGACATCATGGCTACACCTTC. It is translated as CASSDGHHGYTF.

V and J are TRBV23-1 and TRBJ1-5; TRBD1 matches at 8 bases. TRBV23-1 qualifies as an ORF whose function is uncertain. With V trimmed by 3 bases and J by 0 bases, 10 bases remained unmatched. The CDR3 totals 18 residues. The chain's CDR3 is CASSHLDRDPYSNQPQHF. CDR3 DNA: TGCGCCAGCAGTCATTTGGACAGGGACCCGTATAGCAATCAGCCCCAGCATTTT.

This clonotype appeared a few times. The V call is TRBV12-3 or TRBV12-4, the J call TRBJ1-2, with no clear D. V lost 4 bases and J lost 7, with 22 bases in between. The CDR3 totals 16 residues. CDR3 sequence (DNA): TGTGCCAGCAGTTCTGCTTCGGACCCAAATAGAGGTGGCTACACCTTC. Translation: CASSSASDPNRGGYTF.

This clonotype was seen at least ten times. The chain is built from TRBV7-8 and TRBJ2-7; tentatively, D is TRBD2 (5 bases). The CDR3 contains 14 residues. The germline V gene encodes CDR1 SGHVS and CDR2 FQNEAQ. Deletions cut 2 bases from V and 3 bases from J, with 11 bases between. The CDR3 sequence: CASSLSGGLYEQYF. The CDR3 bases are TGTGCCAGCAGCTTATCCGGCGGACTCTACGAGCAGTACTTC.

The chain couples TRBV2 to TRBJ2-5, with 10 bases lining up with TRBD2. The junction had 7 bases not matched to a gene; V was cut back by 3 bases and J by 9 bases. Germline loops: CDR1 SNHLY, CDR2 FYNNEI. The CDR3 spans 14 residues. DNA for the CDR3: TGTGCCAGCAGTGATATGACTAGCGGGCGGGCCCAGTACTTC. This gives the protein CASSDMTSGRAQYF.

This chain uses TRBV7-9 with TRBJ2-7; no clear D gene. V lost 8 bases, J lost 5 bases, and 13 bases lay in between. Per germline, CDR1 SEHNR and CDR2 FQNEAQ (reference sequence). The CDR3 totals 12 residues. DNA of the CDR3: TGTGCCAGCTCAGGAGCTGGCGACGAGCAGTACTTC. As protein: CASSGAGDEQYF. Based on the CDR3 plus reference TRBV7-9 and TRBJ2-7, the full variable domain is DTGVSQNPRHKITKRGQNVTFRCDPISEHNRLYWYRQTLGQGPEFLTYFQNEAQLEKSRLLSDRFSAERPKGSFSTLEIQRTEQGDSAMYLCASSGAGDEQYFGPGTRLTVT.

There are a few counts of this clonotype. The genes are TRBV7-9 and TRBJ2-2; TRBD2 matches 10 bases. Germline-derived CDR1 and CDR2 are SEHNR and FQNEAQ (reference sequence). Losses at the gene ends were 5 bases for V and 9 bases for J; bases not matched to a gene: 18. This CDR3 spans 18 amino acids. The CDR3 region is CASSTNPASGGTQRELFF. In DNA form, the CDR3 reads TGTGCCAGCAGCACCAACCCTGCTAGCGGGGGAACCCAACGGGAGCTGTTTTTT.

This clonotype has ten or more counts. The chain combines TRBV14 with TRBJ2-6; 9 nucleotides line up with TRBD1. There are 19 residues in the CDR3. Looked up from germline, CDR1 is SGHDN and CDR2 is FVKESK. The trim removed 3 bases at V and 0 bases at J, leaving 9 bases unmatched. This CDR3 is CASSHFGTGIASGANVLTF. The CDR3 region has the DNA TGTGCCAGCAGCCACTTCGGGACAGGGATTGCCTCTGGGGCCAACGTCCTGACTTTC.

A remark on this clonotype: This may be a read error, as it is one base from a much larger clone. This chain joins TRBV7-8 and TRBJ2-2; D not certain. Per germline, CDR1 SGHVS and CDR2 FQNEAQ. This CDR3 region has 13 residues. The CDR3 sequence is CVSSAKTTGELFF. In nucleotides, the CDR3 is TGTGTCAGCAGCGCCAAAACCACCGGGGAGCTGTTTTTT.

The DNA for the CDR3 is TGCAGTGCTAGAAAAAGCGGGGGGGCATACAATGAGCAGTTCTTC. Its protein product is CSARKSGGAYNEQFF. J is TRBJ2-1 and V is TRBV20-1, with TRBD2 matching 10 bases. Germline V lookup: CDR1 DFQATT, CDR2 SNEGSKA (reference sequence). V was pared by 2 bases and J by 4 bases, with 5 bases of the junction left unmatched. The CDR3 consists of 15 residues.

This clonotype has more than one count but fewer than ten. V is TRBV10-3 and J is TRBJ2-4; D is undetermined. V was cut by 6 bases and J by 5 bases, with 11 bases left in between. The CDR3 covers 13 residues. Germline lookup yields CDR1 ENHRY and CDR2 SYGVKD. The CDR3: CAISGSPENIQYF. In DNA form, the CDR3 reads TGTGCCATCAGCGGGTCTCCGGAAAACATTCAGTACTTC.

This clonotype came up a few times. The gene calls are TRBV4-2 and TRBJ2-1; D may match TRBD1 or TRBD2 (6 bases each). V lost 1 base and J 11 bases, leaving 12 bases between the germline ends. Per germline, CDR1 LGHNA and CDR2 YNFKEQ. This CDR3 contains 13 residues. The CDR3, as DNA: TGTGCCAGCAGCCAAGCCTCCGGGGGCAAGCAGTTCTTC. It is translated as CASSQASGGKQFF.

The chain is built from TRBV9 and TRBJ2-1, with TRBD2 matching over 13 bases. This CDR3 comprises 16 residues. V lost 3 bases, J lost 8 bases, and 8 bases stayed unmatched. Germline loops: CDR1 SGDLS, CDR2 YYNGEE. Here the CDR3 reads CASSARTSGGSYEQFF. CDR3 nucleotides: TGTGCCAGCAGCGCCAGGACTAGCGGGGGTAGCTATGAGCAGTTCTTC.

In this sample, this clonotype turned up a few times. The chain employs TRBV29-1 and TRBJ2-3, with D perhaps matching TRBD2 (6 bases). The germline V and J ends were trimmed by 1 base and 0 bases, with 11 bases remaining between them. This CDR3 has 15 residues. CDR1 SQVTM and CDR2 ANQGSEA come from the germline V gene. The CDR3 loop is CSVEGGETSTDTQYF. The CDR3 DNA sequence: TGCAGCGTTGAAGGGGGGGAAACTAGCACAGATACGCAGTATTTT.